This T cell receptor beta chain is from a study of cytomegalovirus exposure and HLA in healthy donors. The wider study: Assignment to the Caucasian-associated ancestry cluster applied to approximately 80% of the approximately 370 genotyped donors.

A remark on this clone: Its target is not known.

The germline V gene has CDR1 MDHEN and CDR2 SYDVKM. This CDR3 has 12 residues. The V gene lost 6 bases and the J gene lost 2 bases, with 7 bases spanning the gap. Notes on the study in general: Productive rates of about 90% or about 30% were seen for most TCR beta V segments in an earlier analysis. According to the study, about 180 TCR beta chains were cytomegalovirus-associated. A later analysis revealed that TCR association rates differed between HLA loci, peaking at DRB1 and bottoming out at HLA-C.

Use of 60 Vbeta and 13 Jbeta primers characterized the PCR. The method was immunoSEQ multiplex PCR; TCRdb's version includes in-frame clones alone and lacks a portion of them. This sample carries some 170,000 clones, around 76% of them seen once, and the ten largest clones take over 1.3%. Sequencing was performed on PBMCs. The rearrangement uses TRBV28 and TRBJ1-2; D is unclear. The source of this sequence is a man aged 55 to 70 in good health and CMV-seronegative. CDR3 coding DNA: TGTGCCAGCAGGTGGGCAAACTATGGCTACACCTTC. Its translation is CASRWANYGYTF.